The next 8 T cell receptor beta chains were all read from a single sample in a study of T cells after yellow fever vaccination. TCRdb recomputed calls from the 5' RACE reads with MiXCR, one row per CDR3 protein. The table has 500,000 to 650,000 distinct CDR3 sequences, about 12% seen once. Sequencing used PBMCs, obtained on the day of the yellow fever booster vaccination. Every receptor here comes from a man aged 25-45 years who received the YFV17D yellow fever vaccine.

The chain is built from TRBV19 and TRBJ2-1; D uncertain. V was pared by 5 bases and J by 3 bases, with 11 bases between. The CDR3 runs 14 residues. The germline V gene encodes CDR1 LNHDA and CDR2 SQIVND (reference sequence). The CDR3 loop is CASSRSSYYNEQFF. The CDR3 nucleotides are TGTGCCAGTAGTCGGAGTTCATACTACAATGAGCAGTTCTTC.

The rearrangement uses TRBV4-2 and TRBJ2-2, with a weak D call TRBD2 (5 bases). Germline assignment: CDR1 LGHNA and CDR2 YNFKEQ. V lost 4 bases to trimming and J lost 7 bases, with 19 bases between them. CDR3 length: 16 amino acids. The CDR3 DNA follows: TGTGCCAGCAGCCCCGGCGTGAGGGCCGGATACGGGGAGCTGTTTTTT. It specifies CASSPGVRAGYGELFF.

There are a few counts of this clonotype. The chain employs TRBV2 and TRBJ1-1; 7 bases are a match to TRBD1. The CDR3 is made up of 13 amino acids. V was clipped by 5 bases and J by 5 bases; unmatched bases: 5. Germline CDR1 reads SNHLY; CDR2 reads FYNNEI. DNA of the CDR3: TGTGCCAGCAGTCGGGACAGATGGACTGAAGCTTTCTTT. Amino acid sequence: CASSRDRWTEAFF.

The V gene is TRBV23-1, the J gene TRBJ2-5; a possible D gene is TRBD1 (6 bases). TRBV23-1 is assigned to the ORF class and has an uncertain function. Trimming took off 2 bases at V and 5 bases at J, with 18 bases between the two ends. CDR3 size: 16 residues. CDR3 protein: CASSQPGQWKLETQYF. The CDR3 bases are TGCGCCAGCAGTCAACCGGGACAATGGAAGTTGGAGACCCAGTACTTC.

CDR3 coding DNA: TGTGCCAGCATTACTAGCGGGAGTTTCAATGAGCAGTTCTTC. Translation gives CASITSGSFNEQFF. The chain joins TRBV6-5 to TRBJ2-1; TRBD2 agrees at 11 bases. Germline CDR1 is MNHEY and CDR2 is SVGAGI. Germline trimming cut 7 bases from V and 6 bases from J; bases unmatched to any gene: 5. The CDR3 contains 14 residues.

V is TRBV12-3 or TRBV12-4 and J is TRBJ1-5, with D maybe TRBD1 (6 bases). Deletions cut 6 bases from V and 3 bases from J, with 15 bases between. This CDR3 is built from 15 residues. Here the CDR3 DNA reads TGTGCCAGCAGCGTATCGGGGGGCTACAATCAGCCCCAGCATTTT. Amino acid sequence: CASSVSGGYNQPQHF.

This clonotype showed up just a few times. This chain joins TRBV5-4 and TRBJ2-7; D remains unclear. CDR1 SGHNT and CDR2 YYREEE come from the germline V gene (reference sequence). This CDR3 spans 14 amino acids. Deletions cut 4 bases from V and 2 bases from J, with 13 bases between. The CDR3 region is CASSRVTNPYEQYF. The CDR3, as DNA: TGTGCCAGCAGCCGGGTCACCAACCCCTACGAGCAGTACTTC.

The CDR3 bases are TGTGCCAGCAGTCAGGCAGGGCCCACAGATACGCAGTATTTT. Translated, it gives CASSQAGPTDTQYF. The chain combines TRBV12-3 or TRBV12-4 with TRBJ2-3, with D perhaps TRBD1 (5 bases). Trimming left V 5 bases short and J 2 bases short, with 11 bases between. This CDR3 is built from 14 residues.